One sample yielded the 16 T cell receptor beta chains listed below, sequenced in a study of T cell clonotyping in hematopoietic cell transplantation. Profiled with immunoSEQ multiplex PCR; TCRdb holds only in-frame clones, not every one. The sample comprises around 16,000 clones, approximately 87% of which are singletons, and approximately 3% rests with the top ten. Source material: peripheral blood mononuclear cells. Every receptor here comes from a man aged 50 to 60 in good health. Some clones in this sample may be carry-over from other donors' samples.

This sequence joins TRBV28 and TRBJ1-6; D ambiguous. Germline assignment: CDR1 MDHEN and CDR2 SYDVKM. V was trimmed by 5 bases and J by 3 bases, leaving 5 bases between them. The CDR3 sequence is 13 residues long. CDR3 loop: CASSLDYNSPLHF. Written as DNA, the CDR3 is TGTGCCAGCAGTCTTGACTATAATTCACCCCTCCACTTT.

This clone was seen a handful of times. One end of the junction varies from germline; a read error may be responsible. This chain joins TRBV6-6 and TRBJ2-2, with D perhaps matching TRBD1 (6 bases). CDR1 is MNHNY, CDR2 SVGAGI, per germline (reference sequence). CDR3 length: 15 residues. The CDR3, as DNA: TGCGCCAGCAGTAGGGACACTGCGGACACCGGGGAGCTGTTTTTT. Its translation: CASSRDTADTGELFF.

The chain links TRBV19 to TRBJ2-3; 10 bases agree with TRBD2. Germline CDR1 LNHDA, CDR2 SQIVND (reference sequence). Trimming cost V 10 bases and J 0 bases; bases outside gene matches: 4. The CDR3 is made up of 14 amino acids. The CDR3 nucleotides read TGTGCCACCCGGGGACTAGCGAGCACAGATACGCAGTATTTT. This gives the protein CATRGLASTDTQYF.

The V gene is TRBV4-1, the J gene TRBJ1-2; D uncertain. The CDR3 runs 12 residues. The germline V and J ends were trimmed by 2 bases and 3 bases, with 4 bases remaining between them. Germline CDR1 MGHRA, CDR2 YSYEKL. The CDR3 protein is CASSQSDYGYTF. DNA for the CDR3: TGCGCCAGCAGCCAATCGGACTATGGCTACACCTTC.

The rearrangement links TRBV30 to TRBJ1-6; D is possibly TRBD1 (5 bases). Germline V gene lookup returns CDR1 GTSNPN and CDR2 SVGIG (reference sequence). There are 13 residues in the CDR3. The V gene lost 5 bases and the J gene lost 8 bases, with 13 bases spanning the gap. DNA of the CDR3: TGTGCCTGGGGCTCTATACAGGATTCACCCCTCCACTTT. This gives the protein CAWGSIQDSPLHF.

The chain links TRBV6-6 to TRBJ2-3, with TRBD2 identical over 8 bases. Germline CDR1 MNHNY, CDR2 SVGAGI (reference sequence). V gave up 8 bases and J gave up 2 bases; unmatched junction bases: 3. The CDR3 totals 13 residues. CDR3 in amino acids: CASRLAPTDTQYF. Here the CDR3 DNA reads TGTGCCAGCCGACTAGCGCCCACAGATACGCAGTATTTT.

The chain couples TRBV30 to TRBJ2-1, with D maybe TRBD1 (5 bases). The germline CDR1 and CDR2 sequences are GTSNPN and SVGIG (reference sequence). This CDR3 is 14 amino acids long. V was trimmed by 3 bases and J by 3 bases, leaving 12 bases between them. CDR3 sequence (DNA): TGTGCCTGGAGGGACCCCAGGGACTACAATGAGCAGTTCTTC. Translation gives CAWRDPRDYNEQFF.

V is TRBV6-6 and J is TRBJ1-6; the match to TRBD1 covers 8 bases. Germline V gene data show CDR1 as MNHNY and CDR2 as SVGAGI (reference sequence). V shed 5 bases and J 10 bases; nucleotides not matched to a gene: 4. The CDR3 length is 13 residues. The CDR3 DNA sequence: TGTGCCAGCAGTCAGGGGGCGAAATCACCCCTCCACTTT. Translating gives CASSQGAKSPLHF.

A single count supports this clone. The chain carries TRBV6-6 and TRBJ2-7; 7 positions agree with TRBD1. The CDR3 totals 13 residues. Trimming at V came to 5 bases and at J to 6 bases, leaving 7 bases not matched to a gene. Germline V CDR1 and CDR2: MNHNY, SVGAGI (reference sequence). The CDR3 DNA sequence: TGTGCCAGCAGTACGACGGACAGGACCGAGCAGTACTTC. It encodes CASSTTDRTEQYF.

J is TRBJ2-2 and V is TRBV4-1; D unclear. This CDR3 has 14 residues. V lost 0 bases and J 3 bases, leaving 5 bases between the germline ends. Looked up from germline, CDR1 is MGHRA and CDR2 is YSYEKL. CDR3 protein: CASSQDTHTGELFF. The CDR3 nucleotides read TGCGCCAGCAGCCAAGACACACACACCGGGGAGCTGTTTTTT.

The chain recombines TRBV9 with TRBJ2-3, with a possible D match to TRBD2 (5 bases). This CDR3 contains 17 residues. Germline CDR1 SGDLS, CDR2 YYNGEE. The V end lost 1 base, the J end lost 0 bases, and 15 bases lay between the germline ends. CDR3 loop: CASSVLPGRASTDTQYF. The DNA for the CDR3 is TGTGCCAGCAGCGTATTGCCCGGGCGGGCTAGCACAGATACGCAGTATTTT.

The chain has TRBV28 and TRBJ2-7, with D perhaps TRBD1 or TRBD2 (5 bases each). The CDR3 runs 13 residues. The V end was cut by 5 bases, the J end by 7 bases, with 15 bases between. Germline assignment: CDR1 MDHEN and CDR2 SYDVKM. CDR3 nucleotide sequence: TGTGCCAGCAGTCTTCTGGGGGAGTGGGAGCAGTACTTC. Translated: CASSLLGEWEQYF.

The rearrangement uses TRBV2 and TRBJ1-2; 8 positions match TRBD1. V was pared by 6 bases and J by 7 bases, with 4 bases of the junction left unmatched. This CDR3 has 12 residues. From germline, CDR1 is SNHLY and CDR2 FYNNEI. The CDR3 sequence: CASRTDRGGYTF. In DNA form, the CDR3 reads TGTGCCAGCAGGACCGACAGGGGTGGCTACACCTTC.

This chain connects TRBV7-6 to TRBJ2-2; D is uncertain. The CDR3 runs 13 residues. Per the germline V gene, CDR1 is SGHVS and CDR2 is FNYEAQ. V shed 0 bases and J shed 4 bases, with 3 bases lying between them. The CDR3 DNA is TGTGCCAGCAGCTTAGCGGGCACCGGGGAGCTGTTTTTT. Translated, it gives CASSLAGTGELFF.

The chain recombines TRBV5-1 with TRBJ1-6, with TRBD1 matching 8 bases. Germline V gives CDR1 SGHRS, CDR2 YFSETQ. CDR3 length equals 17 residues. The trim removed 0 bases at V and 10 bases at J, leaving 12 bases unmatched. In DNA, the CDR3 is TGCGCCAGCAGCTTGGCCGGTGCTGGGACAGGTACATCACCCCTCCACTTT. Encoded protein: CASSLAGAGTGTSPLHF.

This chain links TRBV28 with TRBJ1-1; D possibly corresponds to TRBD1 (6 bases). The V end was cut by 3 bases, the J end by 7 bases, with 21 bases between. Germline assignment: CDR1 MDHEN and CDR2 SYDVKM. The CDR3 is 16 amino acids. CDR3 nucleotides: TGTGCCAGCAGTTTCTGGGAACTACAGGGTAGTAATGAAGCTTTCTTT. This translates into CASSFWELQGSNEAFF.